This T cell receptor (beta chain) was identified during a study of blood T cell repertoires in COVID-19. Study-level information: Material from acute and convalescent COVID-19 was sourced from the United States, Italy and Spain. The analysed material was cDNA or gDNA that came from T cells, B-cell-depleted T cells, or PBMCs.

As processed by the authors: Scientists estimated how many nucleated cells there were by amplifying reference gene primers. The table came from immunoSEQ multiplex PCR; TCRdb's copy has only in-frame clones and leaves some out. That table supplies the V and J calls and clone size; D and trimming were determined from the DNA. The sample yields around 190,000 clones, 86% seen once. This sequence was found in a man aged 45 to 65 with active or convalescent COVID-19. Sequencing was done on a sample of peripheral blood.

Here the CDR3 reads CASSHTRLGGGTNTGELFF. CDR3 sequence (DNA): TGTGCCAGCAGCCACACAAGACTTGGGGGAGGGACGAACACCGGGGAGCTGTTTTTT. This rearrangement joins TRBV7-2 to TRBJ2-2; TRBD2 agrees at 7 bases. Losses at the gene ends were 5 bases for V and 0 bases for J; bases not matched to a gene: 15. Germline assignment: CDR1 SGHTA and CDR2 FQGNSA. The length of the CDR3 is 19 residues.